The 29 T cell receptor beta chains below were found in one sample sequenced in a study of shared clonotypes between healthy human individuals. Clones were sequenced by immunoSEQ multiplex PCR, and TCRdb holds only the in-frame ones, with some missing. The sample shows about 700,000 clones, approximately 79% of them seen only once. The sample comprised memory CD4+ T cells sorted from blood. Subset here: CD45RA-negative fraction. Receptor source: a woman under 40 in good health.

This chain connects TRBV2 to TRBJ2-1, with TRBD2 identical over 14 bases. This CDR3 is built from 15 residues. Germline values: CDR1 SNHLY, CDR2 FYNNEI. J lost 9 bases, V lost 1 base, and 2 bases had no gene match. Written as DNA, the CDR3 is TGTGCCAGCAGTGAAGAGGGACTAGCGGGAGTTGAGCAGTTCTTC. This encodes CASSEEGLAGVEQFF.

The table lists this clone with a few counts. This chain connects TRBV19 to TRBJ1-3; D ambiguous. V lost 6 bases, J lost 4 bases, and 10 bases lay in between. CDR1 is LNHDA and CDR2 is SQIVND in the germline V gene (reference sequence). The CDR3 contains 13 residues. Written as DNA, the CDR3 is TGTGCCAGTAGCGTTCAACAAGGAAACACCATATATTTT. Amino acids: CASSVQQGNTIYF.

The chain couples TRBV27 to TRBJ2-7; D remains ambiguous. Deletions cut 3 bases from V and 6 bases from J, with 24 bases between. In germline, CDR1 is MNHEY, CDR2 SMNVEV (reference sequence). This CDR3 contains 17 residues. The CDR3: CASSLLEHKSYLFEQYF. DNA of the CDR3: TGTGCCAGCAGTTTGCTCGAACATAAATCCTACTTGTTCGAGCAGTACTTC.

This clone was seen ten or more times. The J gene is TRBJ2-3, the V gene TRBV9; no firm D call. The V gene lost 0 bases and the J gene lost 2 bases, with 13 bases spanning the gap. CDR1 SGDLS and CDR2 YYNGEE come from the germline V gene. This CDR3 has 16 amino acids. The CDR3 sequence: CASSVVGVGLTDTQYF. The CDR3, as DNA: TGTGCCAGCAGCGTAGTTGGAGTAGGTCTCACAGATACGCAGTATTTT. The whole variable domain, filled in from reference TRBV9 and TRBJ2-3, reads DSGVTQTPKHLITATGQRVTLRCSPRSGDLSVYWYQQSLDQGLQFLIQYYNGEERAKGNILERFSAQQFPDLHSELNLSSLELGDSALYFCASSVVGVGLTDTQYFGPGTRLTVL.

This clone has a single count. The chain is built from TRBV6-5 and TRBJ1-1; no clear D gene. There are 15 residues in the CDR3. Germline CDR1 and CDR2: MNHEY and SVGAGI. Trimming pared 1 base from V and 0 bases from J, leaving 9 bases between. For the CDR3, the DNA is TGTGCCAGCAGTTACTTTTCCCTGATGAACACTGAAGCTTTCTTT. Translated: CASSYFSLMNTEAFF.

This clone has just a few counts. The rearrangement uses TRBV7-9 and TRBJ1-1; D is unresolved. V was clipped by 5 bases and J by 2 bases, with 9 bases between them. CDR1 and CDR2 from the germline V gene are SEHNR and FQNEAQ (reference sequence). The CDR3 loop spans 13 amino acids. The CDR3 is CASSPRRNTEAFF. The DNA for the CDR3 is TGTGCCAGCAGCCCGAGACGAAACACTGAAGCTTTCTTT.

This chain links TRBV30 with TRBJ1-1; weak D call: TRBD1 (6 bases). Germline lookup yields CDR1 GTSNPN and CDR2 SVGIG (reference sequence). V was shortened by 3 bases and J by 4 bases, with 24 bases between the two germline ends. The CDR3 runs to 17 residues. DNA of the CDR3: TGTGCCTGGAGGAAAGGACCGCAAGGACAGCCTTTCACTGAAGCTTTCTTT. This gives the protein CAWRKGPQGQPFTEAFF.

CDR3 residues: CASSFRQDQYF. The CDR3 region has the DNA TGTGCCAGCAGCTTTAGGCAGGATCAGTACTTC. The genes are TRBV11-2 and TRBJ2-7; D is undetermined. With 3 bases removed from V and 10 bases from J, the gap between germline ends came to 10 bases. Germline V gene sequence: CDR1 SGHAT, CDR2 FQNNGV. This CDR3 comprises 11 residues.

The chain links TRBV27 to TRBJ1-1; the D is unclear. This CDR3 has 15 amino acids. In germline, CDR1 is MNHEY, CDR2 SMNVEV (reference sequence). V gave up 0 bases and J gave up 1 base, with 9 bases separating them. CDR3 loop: CASSLSWAGNTEAFF. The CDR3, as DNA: TGTGCCAGCAGTTTATCTTGGGCCGGGAACACTGAAGCTTTCTTT.

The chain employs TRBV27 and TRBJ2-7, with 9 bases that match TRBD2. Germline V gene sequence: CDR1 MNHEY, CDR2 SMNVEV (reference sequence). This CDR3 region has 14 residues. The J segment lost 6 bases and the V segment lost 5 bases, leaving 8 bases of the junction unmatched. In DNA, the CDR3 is TGTGCCAGCAGTGTTAGCGGGGGCCCCGGCGAGCAGTACTTC. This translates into CASSVSGGPGEQYF.

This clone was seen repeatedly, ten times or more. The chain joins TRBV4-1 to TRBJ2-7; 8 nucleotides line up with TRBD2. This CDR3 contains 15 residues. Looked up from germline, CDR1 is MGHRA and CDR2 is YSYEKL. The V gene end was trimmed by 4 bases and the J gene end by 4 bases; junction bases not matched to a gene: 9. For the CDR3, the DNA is TGCGCCAGCAGCCTCGCAGCGGGAGTTGGGTACGAGCAGTACTTC. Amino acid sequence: CASSLAAGVGYEQYF.

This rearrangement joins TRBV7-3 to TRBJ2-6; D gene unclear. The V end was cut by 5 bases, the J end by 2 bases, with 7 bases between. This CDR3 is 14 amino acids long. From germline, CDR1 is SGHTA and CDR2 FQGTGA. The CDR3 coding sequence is TGTGCCAGCAGCCCAGTCGCTGGGGCCAACGTCCTGACTTTC. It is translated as CASSPVAGANVLTF.

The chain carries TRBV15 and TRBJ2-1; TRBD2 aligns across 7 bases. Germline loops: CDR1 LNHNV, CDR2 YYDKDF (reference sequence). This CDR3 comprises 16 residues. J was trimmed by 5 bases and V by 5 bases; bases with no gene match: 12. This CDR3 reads CATSGSLAGPDNEQFF. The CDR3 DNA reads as TGTGCCACCAGCGGGTCGTTAGCGGGCCCCGACAATGAGCAGTTCTTC.

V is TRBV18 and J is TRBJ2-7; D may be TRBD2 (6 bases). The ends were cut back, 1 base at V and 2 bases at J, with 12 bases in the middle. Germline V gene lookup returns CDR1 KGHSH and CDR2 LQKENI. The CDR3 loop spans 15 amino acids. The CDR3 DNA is TGTGCCAGCTCACCACGGAGGGACTCGACCTACGAGCAGTACTTC. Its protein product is CASSPRRDSTYEQYF.

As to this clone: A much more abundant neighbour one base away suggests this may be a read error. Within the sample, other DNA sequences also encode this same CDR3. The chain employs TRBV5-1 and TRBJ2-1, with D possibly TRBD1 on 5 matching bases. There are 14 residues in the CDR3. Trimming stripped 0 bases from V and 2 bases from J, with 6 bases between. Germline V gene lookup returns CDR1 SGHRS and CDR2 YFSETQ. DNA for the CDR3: TGCGCCAGCAGCTTGGGACAGACCTACAATGAGCAGTTCTTC. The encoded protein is CASSLGQTYNEQFF.

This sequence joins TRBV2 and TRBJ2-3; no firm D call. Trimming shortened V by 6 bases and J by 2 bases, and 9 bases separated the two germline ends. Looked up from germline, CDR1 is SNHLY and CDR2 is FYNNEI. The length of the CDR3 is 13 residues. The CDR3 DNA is TGTGCCAGCAGCCAGGAGAACACAGATACGCAGTATTTT. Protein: CASSQENTDTQYF.

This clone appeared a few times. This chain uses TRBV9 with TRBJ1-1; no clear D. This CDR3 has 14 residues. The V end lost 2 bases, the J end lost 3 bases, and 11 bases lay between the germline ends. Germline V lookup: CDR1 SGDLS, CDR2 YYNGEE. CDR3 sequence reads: CASSVRSTDTEAFF. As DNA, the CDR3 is TGTGCCAGCAGCGTGAGGTCTACGGACACTGAAGCTTTCTTT.

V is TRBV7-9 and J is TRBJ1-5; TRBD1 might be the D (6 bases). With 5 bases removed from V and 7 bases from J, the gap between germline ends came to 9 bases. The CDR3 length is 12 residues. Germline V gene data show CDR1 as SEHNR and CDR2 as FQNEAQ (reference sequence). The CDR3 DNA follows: TGTGCCAGCAGCGCACAGGGACAGCCCCAGCATTTT. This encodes CASSAQGQPQHF.

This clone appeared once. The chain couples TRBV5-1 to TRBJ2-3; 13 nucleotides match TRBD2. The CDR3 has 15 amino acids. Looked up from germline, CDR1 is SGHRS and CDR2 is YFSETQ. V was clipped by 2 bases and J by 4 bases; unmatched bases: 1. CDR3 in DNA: TGCGCCAGCAGCTTCGGACTAGCGGGAGCAGATACGCAGTATTTT. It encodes CASSFGLAGADTQYF. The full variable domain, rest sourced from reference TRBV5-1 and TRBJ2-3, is KAGVTQTPRYLIKTRGQQVTLSCSPISGHRSVSWYQQTPGQGLQFLFEYFSETQRNKGNFPGRFSGRQFSNSRSEMNVSTLELGDSALYLCASSFGLAGADTQYFGPGTRLTVL.

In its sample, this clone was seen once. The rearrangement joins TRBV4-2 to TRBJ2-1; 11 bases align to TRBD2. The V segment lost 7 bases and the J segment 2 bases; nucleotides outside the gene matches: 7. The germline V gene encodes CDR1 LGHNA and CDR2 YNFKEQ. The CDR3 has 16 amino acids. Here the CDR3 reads CASNDLAGGAYNEQFF. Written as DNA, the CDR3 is TGTGCCAGCAACGACCTAGCGGGAGGCGCCTACAATGAGCAGTTCTTC.

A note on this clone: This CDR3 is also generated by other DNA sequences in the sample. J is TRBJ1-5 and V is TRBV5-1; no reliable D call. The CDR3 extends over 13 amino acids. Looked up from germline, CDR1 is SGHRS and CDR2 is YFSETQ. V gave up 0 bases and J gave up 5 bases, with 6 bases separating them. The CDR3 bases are TGCGCCAGCAGCTTGGGAAGGGATCAGCCCCAGCATTTT. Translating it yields CASSLGRDQPQHF.

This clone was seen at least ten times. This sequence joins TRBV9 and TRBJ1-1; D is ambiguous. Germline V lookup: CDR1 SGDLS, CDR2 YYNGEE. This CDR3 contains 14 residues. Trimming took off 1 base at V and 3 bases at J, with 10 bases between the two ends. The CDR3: CASSVTGMDTEAFF. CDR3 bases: TGTGCCAGCAGCGTAACGGGAATGGACACTGAAGCTTTCTTT.

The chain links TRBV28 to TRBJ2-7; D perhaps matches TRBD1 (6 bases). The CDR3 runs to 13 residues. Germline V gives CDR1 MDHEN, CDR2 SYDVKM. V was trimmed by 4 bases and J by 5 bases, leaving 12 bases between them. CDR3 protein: CASSSGTLHEQYF. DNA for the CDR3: TGTGCCAGCAGTTCCGGGACACTTCACGAGCAGTACTTC.

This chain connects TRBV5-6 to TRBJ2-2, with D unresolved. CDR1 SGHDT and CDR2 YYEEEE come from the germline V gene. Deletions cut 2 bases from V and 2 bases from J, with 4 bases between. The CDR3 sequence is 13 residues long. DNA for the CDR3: TGTGCCAGCAGCTTTGCCAACACCGGGGAGCTGTTTTTT. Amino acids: CASSFANTGELFF.

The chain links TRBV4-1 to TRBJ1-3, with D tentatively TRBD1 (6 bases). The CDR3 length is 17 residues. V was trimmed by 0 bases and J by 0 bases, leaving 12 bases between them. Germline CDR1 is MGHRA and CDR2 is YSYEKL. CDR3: CASSQDQRTDSGNTIYF. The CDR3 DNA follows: TGCGCCAGCAGCCAAGATCAAAGGACAGACTCTGGAAACACCATATATTTT.

CDR3 sequence (DNA): TGTGCCAGCAGCGGCCCCCAAAAGCTCGGAGCTTTCTTT. Encoded protein: CASSGPQKLGAFF. The V gene is TRBV9, the J gene TRBJ1-1, with unresolved D. CDR1 is SGDLS, CDR2 YYNGEE, per germline. With 3 bases removed from V and 10 bases from J, the gap between germline ends came to 16 bases. The CDR3 has 13 amino acids.

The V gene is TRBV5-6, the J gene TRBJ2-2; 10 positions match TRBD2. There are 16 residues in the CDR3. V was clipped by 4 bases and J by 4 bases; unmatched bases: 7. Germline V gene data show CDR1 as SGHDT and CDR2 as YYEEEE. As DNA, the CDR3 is TGTGCCAGCAGCCCGCTAGCGGGAGAGGTCACCGGGGAGCTGTTTTTT. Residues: CASSPLAGEVTGELFF.

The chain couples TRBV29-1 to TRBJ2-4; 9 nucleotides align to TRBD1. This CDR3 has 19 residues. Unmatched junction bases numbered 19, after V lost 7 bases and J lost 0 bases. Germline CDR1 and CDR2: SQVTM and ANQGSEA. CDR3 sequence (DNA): TGCAGCGCCCGTTTGGGGCCGGGACAGGGAGTACTAGCCAAAAACATTCAGTACTTC. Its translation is CSARLGPGQGVLAKNIQYF.

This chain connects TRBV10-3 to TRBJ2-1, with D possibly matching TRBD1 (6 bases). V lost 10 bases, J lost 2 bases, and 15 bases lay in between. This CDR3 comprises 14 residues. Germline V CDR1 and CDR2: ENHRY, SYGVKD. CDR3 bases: TGTGCCAACGGACCGGCAGGGGCCTACAATGAGCAGTTCTTC. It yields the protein CANGPAGAYNEQFF.